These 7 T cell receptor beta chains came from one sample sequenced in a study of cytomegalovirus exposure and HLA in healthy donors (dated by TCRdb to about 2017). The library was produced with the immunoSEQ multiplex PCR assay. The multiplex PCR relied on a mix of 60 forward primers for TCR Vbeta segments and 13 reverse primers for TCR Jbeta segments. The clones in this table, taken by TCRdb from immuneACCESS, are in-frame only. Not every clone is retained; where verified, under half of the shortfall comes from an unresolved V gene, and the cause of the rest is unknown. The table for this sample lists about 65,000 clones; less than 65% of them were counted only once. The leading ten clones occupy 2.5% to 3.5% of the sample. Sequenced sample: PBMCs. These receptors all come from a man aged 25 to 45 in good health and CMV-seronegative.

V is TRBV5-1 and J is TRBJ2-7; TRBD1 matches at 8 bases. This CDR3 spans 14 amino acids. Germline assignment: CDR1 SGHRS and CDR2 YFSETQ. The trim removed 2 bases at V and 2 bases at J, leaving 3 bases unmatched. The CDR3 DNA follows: TGCGCCAGCAGCTTCCGGGACAGGACCTACGAGCAGTACTTC. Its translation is CASSFRDRTYEQYF.

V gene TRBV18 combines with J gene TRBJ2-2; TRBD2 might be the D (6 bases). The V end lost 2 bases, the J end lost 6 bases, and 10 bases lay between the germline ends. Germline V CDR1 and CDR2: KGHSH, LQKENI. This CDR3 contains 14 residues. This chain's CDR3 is CASSPITGAGELFF. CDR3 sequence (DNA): TGTGCCAGCTCACCAATCACGGGGGCCGGGGAGCTGTTTTTT.

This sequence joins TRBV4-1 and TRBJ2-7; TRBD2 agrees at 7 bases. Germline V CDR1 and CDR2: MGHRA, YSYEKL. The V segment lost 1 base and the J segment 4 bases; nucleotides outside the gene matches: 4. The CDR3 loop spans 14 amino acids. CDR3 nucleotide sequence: TGCGCCAGCAGCCAAGGGACTAGTGGGTACGAGCAGTACTTC. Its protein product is CASSQGTSGYEQYF.

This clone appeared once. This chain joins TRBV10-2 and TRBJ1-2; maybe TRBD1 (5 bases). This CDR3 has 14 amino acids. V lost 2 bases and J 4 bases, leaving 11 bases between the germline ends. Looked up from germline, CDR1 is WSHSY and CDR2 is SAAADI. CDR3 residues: CASSEVGATYGYTF. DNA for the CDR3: TGCGCCAGCAGTGAGGTTGGGGCCACCTATGGCTACACCTTC.

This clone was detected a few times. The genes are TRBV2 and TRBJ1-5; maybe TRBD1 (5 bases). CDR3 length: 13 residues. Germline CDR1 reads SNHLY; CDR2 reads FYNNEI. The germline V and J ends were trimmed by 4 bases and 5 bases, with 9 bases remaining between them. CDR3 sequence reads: CASSADSDQPQHF. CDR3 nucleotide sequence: TGTGCCAGCAGTGCCGACAGTGATCAGCCCCAGCATTTT.

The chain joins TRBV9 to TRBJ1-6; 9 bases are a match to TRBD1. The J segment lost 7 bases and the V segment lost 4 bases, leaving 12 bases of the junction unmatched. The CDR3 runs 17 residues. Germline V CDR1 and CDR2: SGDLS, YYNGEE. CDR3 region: CASSPPGTGFGNSPLHF. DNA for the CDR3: TGTGCCAGCAGCCCCCCCGGGACAGGGTTTGGGAATTCACCCCTCCACTTT.

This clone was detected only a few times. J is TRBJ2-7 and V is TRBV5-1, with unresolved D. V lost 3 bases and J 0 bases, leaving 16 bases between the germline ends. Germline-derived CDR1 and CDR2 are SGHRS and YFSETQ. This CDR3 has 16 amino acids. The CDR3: CASSWPLAPFSYEQYF. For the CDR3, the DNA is TGCGCCAGCAGCTGGCCCCTGGCTCCTTTCTCCTACGAGCAGTACTTC.